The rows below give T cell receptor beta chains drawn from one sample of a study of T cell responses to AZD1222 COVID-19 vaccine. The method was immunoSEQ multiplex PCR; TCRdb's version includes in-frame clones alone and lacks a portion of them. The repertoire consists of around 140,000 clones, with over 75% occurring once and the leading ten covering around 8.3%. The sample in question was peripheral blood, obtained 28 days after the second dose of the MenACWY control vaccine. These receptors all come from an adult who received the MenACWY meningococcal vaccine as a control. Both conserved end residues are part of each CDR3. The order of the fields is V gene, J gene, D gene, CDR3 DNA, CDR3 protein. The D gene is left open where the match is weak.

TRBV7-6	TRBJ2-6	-	TGTGCCAGCAGCTTAGGAGATGGGGCCAACGTCCTGACTTTC	CASSLGDGANVLTF
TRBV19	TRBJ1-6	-	TGTGCCAGTAGTATAAACCCTCCACCCCTCCACTTT	CASSINPPPLHF
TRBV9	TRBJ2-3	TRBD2	TGTGCCAGCAGCGCGGGACTAGCGGGAGGGGGCACAGATACGCAGTATTTT	CASSAGLAGGGTDTQYF
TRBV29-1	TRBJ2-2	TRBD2	TGCAGCGTCCCCGGACTAGCGAGAACCGGGGAGCTGTTTTTT	CSVPGLARTGELFF
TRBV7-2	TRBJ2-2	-	TGTGCCAGCAGCTTAATTCCCAGGGCAGACACCGGGGAGCTGTTTTTT	CASSLIPRADTGELFF
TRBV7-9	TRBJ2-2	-	TGTGCCAGCAGCCAAACAAGGCAGGGTGAGAACACCGGGGAGCTGTTTTTT	CASSQTRQGENTGELFF
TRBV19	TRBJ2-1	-	TGTGCCAGTAGTATTAGCGAGGCCTACAATGAGCAGTTCTTC	CASSISEAYNEQFF
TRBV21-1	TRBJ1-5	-	TGTGCCAGCAGTTTTTCTATGGGGAGTCGCCAGCCCCAGCATTTT	CASSFSMGSRQPQHF
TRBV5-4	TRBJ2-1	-	TGTGCCAGCAGCTTGGACCGTAGTGAGCAGTTCTTC	CASSLDRSEQFF
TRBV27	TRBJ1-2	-	TGTGCCAGCAGTTTAAGTAGGGCCGCTAACTATGGCTACACCTTC	CASSLSRAANYGYTF
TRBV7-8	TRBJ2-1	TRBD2	TGTGCCAGCAGCTTAGGAAGACTAGCGGGTCCTAGGAGCTCCTACAATGAGCAGTTCTTC	CASSLGRLAGPRSSYNEQFF